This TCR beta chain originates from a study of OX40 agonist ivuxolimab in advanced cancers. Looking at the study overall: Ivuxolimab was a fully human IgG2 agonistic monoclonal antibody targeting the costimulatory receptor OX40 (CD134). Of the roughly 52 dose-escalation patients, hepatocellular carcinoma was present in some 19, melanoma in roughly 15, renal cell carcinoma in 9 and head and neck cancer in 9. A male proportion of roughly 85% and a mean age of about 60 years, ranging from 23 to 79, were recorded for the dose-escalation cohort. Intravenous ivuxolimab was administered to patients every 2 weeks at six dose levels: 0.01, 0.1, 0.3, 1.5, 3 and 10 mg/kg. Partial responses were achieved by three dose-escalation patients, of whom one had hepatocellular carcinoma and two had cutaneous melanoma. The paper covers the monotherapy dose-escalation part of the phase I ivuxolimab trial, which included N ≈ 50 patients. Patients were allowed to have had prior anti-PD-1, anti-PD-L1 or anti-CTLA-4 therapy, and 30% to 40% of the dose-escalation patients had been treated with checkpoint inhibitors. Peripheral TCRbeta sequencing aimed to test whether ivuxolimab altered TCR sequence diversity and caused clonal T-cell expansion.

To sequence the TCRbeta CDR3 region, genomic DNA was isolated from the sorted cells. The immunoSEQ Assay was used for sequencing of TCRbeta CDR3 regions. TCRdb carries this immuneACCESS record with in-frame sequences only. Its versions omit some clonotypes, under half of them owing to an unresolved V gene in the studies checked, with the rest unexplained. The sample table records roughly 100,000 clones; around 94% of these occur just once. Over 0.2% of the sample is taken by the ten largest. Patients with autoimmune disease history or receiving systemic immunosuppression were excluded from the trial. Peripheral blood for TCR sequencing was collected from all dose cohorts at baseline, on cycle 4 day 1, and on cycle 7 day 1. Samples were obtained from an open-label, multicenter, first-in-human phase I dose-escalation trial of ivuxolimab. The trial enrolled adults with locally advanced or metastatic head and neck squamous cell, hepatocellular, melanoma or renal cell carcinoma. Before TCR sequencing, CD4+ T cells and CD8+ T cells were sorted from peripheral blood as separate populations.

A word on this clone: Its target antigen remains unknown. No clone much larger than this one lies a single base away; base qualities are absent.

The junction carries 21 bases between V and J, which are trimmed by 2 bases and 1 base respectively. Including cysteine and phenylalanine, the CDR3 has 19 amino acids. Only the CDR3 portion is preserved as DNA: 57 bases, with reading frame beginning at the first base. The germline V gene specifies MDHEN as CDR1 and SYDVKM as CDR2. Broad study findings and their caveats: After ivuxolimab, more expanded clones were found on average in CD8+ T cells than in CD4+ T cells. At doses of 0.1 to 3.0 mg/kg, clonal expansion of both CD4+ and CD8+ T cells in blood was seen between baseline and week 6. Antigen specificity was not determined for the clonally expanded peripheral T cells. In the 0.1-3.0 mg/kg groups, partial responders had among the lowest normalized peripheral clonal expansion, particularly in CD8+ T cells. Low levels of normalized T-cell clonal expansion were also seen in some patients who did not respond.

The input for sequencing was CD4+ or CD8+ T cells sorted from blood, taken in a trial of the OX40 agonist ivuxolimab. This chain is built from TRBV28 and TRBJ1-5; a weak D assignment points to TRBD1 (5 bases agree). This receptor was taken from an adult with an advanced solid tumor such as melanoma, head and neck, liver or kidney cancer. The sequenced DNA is TGTGCCAGCAGTTTACTTTATATGTGGGGCCGGGAGAGCAATCAGCCCCAGCATTTT. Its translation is CASSLLYMWGRESNQPQHF.